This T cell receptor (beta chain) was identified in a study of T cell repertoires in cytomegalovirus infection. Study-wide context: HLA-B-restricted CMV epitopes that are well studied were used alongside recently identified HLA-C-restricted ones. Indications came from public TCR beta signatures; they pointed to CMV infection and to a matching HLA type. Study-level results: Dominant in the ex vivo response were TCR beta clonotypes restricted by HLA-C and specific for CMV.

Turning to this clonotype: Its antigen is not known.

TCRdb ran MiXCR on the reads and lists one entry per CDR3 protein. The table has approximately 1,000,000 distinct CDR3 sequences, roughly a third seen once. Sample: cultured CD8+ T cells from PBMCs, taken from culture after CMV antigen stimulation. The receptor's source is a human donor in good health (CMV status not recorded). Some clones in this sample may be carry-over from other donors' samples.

The CDR3 coding sequence is TGTGCCATCTCCCTCGGAGGGGCTAGCAATCAGCCCCAGCATTTT. Translation: CAISLGGASNQPQHF. This chain uses TRBV19 with TRBJ1-5, with TRBD1 as a possible D gene (5 bases). Trimming took off 10 bases at V and 0 bases at J, with 16 bases between the two ends. The germline gives CDR1 LNHDA, CDR2 SQIVND (reference sequence). The CDR3 spans 15 residues.